This T cell receptor (beta chain) was documented in a study of blood T cell repertoires in COVID-19. Turning to the study itself: There were acute and convalescent COVID-19 samples, and they came from the United States, Italy and Spain. Sources were T cells, B-cell-depleted T cells, or PBMCs; the material itself was cDNA or gDNA.

Original handling: Estimation of nucleated cell counts was performed using reference gene primer amplification. Assay: immunoSEQ multiplex PCR; the TCRdb copy retains only in-frame clones and omits some. V and J calls and clone size are as listed in that table; D and trimming were resolved from the DNA. This sample has 150,000 to 200,000 clones, with 80% found just once. The CDR3 sequence is 13 residues long. Trimming cost V 9 bases and J 7 bases; bases outside gene matches: 9. Germline V gene lookup returns CDR1 MNHEY and CDR2 SMNVEV (reference sequence). The chain carries TRBV27 and TRBJ2-1; TRBD1 agrees at 7 bases. The sequence derives from a man between 60 and 70 years old with acute or convalescent COVID-19. The sample comprised peripheral blood. The CDR3 region has the DNA TGTGCCAGTGAGTCCTACAGGGGTAATGAGCAGTTCTTC. It codes for CASESYRGNEQFF.